Below, one T cell receptor (beta chain) is given with its context. As handled by the study authors: Reference gene primers were amplified, and this amplification served to estimate nucleated cell counts. Method: immunoSEQ multiplex PCR; TCRdb's copy keeps in-frame clones and lacks some. Clone size and the V and J calls come from that table; the DNA yielded D and trimming. The sample holds hundreds of thousands of clones, less than 90% seen once. These data are taken from a study of blood T cell repertoires in COVID-19. Study-wide background: Researchers got acute and convalescent COVID-19 samples from the United States, Italy and Spain. PBMCs, B-cell-depleted T cells, or T cells provided the cDNA or gDNA that made up the material.

V was cut by 3 bases and J by 7 bases, with 10 bases left in between. The CDR3 runs 12 residues. Germline assignment: CDR1 SGHRS and CDR2 YFSETQ. This chain uses TRBV5-1 with TRBJ1-2; D is uncertain. Sequencing was done on a sample of peripheral blood. The clonotype was recovered from a woman aged 55-70 years with COVID-19, enrolled during active disease. CDR3: CASSSSRGGYTF. The CDR3 coding sequence is TGCGCCAGCAGCTCGAGCCGAGGTGGCTACACCTTC.